The following is a TCR beta chain sequence with its context. This entry belongs to a study of blood T cell repertoires in COVID-19. Participant ages covered roughly 18 to 89 years across 24 US areas. Recovered status applied to Cohort 3 donors who had two consecutive negative PCRs. It also applied to those with clearance or with symptom resolution. Authors' analysis steps: Cell counts per sample came from amplifying reference gene primers. Using immunoSEQ multiplex PCR, the repertoire was profiled, and TCRdb retains in-frame clones only, with some absent. V, J and clone size are taken as reported in that table, and D and trimming were inferred from the DNA itself. The table has under 300,000 clones, around 90% seen once. What was sequenced was PBMCs or T cells enriched from blood (not recorded which). This TCR was recovered from a woman in her thirties or forties who had recovered from COVID-19.

CDR3 DNA: TGTGCCAGCAGTCCGGGACAGGGCACCCAGCATTTT. It yields the protein CASSPGQGTQHF. V usage is TRBV27 and J usage is TRBJ1-5; the match to TRBD1 covers 9 bases. Germline V CDR1 and CDR2: MNHEY, SMNVEV (reference sequence). Germline trimming cut 5 bases from V and 11 bases from J; bases unmatched to any gene: 4. The length of the CDR3 is 12 residues.